Here is one TCR beta chain with its context. This sample is drawn from a study of blood T cell repertoires in COVID-19. Background on the study: The cDNA or gDNA used as material had been derived from T cells, B-cell-depleted T cells, or PBMCs.

Trimming shortened V by 5 bases and J by 0 bases, and 11 bases separated the two germline ends. The germline CDR1 and CDR2 sequences are LGHDT and YNNKEL (reference sequence). This CDR3 has 15 residues. Original processing notes: Reference gene primers were amplified, and this amplification served to estimate nucleated cell counts. The repertoire was sequenced with immunoSEQ multiplex PCR; TCRdb's copy has only in-frame clones and lacks some. D and trimming come from the DNA, and the V and J calls and clone size come from that table. This repertoire shows 200,000 to 250,000 clones, around 83% found once; its top ten account for approximately 7.4%.

The chain couples TRBV3-1 (or the pseudogene TRBV3-2) to TRBJ1-3; no clear D gene. This receptor was identified in a woman aged 45-60 years with acute or convalescent COVID-19. The sequenced sample was peripheral blood. CDR3 sequence (DNA): TGTGCCAGCAGCACGACGGGAACCTCTGGAAACACCATATATTTT. Translated, it gives CASSTTGTSGNTIYF.